This T cell receptor (beta chain) was captured by sequencing in a study of blood T cells in healthy people across ages (dated by TCRdb to 2013 to 2016). Some background on the complete study: In model experiments, roughly one uniquely barcoded TCR beta cDNA molecule per two T cells was captured by template switching. To track age-related changes in TCR beta repertoire diversity, the study relied on deep sequencing normalized with unique cDNA molecular identifiers. Four age groups were formed from the donors: young (average about 16 years), middle-aged (approximately 40), aged (62) and long-lived (around 82). For two donors (one aged 18 to 30 and one aged 80 or older), the study analyzed two additional independent replicas of 1 million unique cDNA reads from the same blood draw.

Results the study describes overall, beyond this receptor: There was a strong correlation between observed TCR beta diversity and the percentage of naive T cells measured by flow cytometry. The long-lived group showed more naive CD4+ T cells, fewer expanded clones and increased TCR diversity than the aged group, suggesting age selection. Total diversity estimates from one million sequenced T cells were considered lower bounds and underestimates. Conclusive comparison of naive and antigen-experienced compartments was prevented by the profiling of bulk unsorted PBMCs. Observed TCR beta diversity per million T cells fell roughly linearly with age, and a significant reduction was already apparent by age approximately 41. Because the CMV infection status of the donors was unknown, age-related changes in expanded clonotypes may potentially have been confounded.

At the junction V is shortened by 7 bases and J by 9 bases; bases outside the gene matches: 15. CDR1 and CDR2 are read off the germline V gene (reference sequence) as DFQATT and SNEGSKA. Inclusive of the bounding cysteine and phenylalanine, the CDR3 is 14 residues long. Only the CDR3 region is kept as DNA, spanning 42 bases read in frame from base 1. The library was generated by 5' RACE. TCRdb shows the sequencer as Illumina HiSeq 2500. A second roughly 6 to 12 cycle PCR used a sample-barcoded 5' primer and a J-beta primer mix. A unique molecular identifier was introduced onto each TCR beta cDNA molecule by a template-switch 5' adaptor carrying 12 random nucleotides. At least 2.5 million CDR3-containing paired-end reads were obtained from each sample. All of the RNA was converted into first-strand cDNA using the Mint cDNA synthesis kit, with a TRBC-specific oligonucleotide serving as the primer. Following uracil-DNA glycosylase treatment, all cDNA underwent a first 18-cycle PCR with the universal primers M1SS and BC2_uni_R. The authors' pipeline ran thus. Each sample was normalized by randomly selecting 1 million high-quality reads, each carrying a distinct molecular identifier. Reads with shared molecular identifiers were discarded instead of being binned into consensus sequences. MiTCR, set to a Q25 quality threshold and the strictest error-elimination algorithm, was used for CDR3 identification, clonotype clustering and error correction. A nonparametric unseen species model using Euler transformation provided a lower-bound estimate of total TCR beta diversity. The public reads were quality trimmed at Q25 with fastp and then assembled into clones with MiXCR by TCRdb, keeping productive beta chains. All rows with the same CDR3 protein become a single entry with the most common DNA and genes. The V and J calls, along with clone size, are taken from TCRdb and not from the paper's own processing. The sample includes over 500,000 distinct CDR3 sequences, with about 27% observed a single time. About 3.3% of the sample is taken by the ten largest.

The roughly 39 donors, aged about 6 to 95 years, were systemically healthy Caucasian individuals from Russia. Each donor gave around 9.8 milliliters of peripheral blood, collected into EDTA-treated Vacutainer tubes. PBMCs were isolated by Ficoll-Paque density-gradient centrifugation, with at least 6 million obtained per sample. Trizol reagent was used to extract total RNA from the PBMCs, yielding at least 5.5 micrograms per sample. For every donor, an aliquot of PBMCs went through flow cytometry to measure the percentages of naive CD45RAhigh/CD27high T cells. About this clonotype itself: Its antigen is still unknown. Qualities for individual bases were not recorded, and no much larger clone is one base off.

This same sample was also taken into another study, of T cells of mothers and their children. Per the second study: Nine systemically healthy Caucasian individuals served as donors, namely three mothers together with their six children. cDNA synthesis consumed the entire amount of extracted RNA, loaded at around 1.4 ug RNA in each 15 ul reaction. In the second PCR, sample barcodes and 2-4 random nucleotides were introduced via the M1S primer. Over 8 million TCR beta CDR3 reads came from each mother, compared with some 3.1 million reads from each child. In both related and unrelated pairs, thymic selection shapes the output of TCR recombination in a similar way, with inherited differences having only a minor effect. Normalized repertoire overlap was always found to be slightly, but never significantly, higher in related mother-child pairs than in unrelated mother-child pairs. With a sensitivity of approximately 100 clones per million clonotypes, no persistent microchimeric T cell clones were detected. Deep NGS was used in the study to compare the TCR beta repertoires of mothers and children and to look for features that separate related mother-child pairs from unrelated individuals. The mean age was roughly 44 +/- 4 years for the mothers and approximately 11 +/- 4 years for the children. After adapter ligation was performed with NEBNext reagents, the libraries were sequenced on an Illumina HiSeq 2000 with 100+100 nt paired-end reads. To prevent cross-contamination, the mother and child libraries were prepared one month apart and sequenced in separate runs. Between about 500,000 and 2,300,000 distinct TCR beta clonotypes were identified per donor. Naive TCR beta clonotypes were estimated from low-frequency clonotypes matched to each donor's FACS-determined naive share, without sorting.

The rearrangement combines TRBV20-1 with TRBJ2-1; the central 7 bases match TRBD2. The specimen sequenced was blood. The sequence derives from a boy between 2 and 10 years old in good health. The sequenced DNA is TGCAGTGTTATGGGACTACTCGGTAGGGGTGAGCAGTTCTTC. Its amino acids are CSVMGLLGRGEQFF.